This T cell receptor beta chain was captured in a study of T-cell reconstitution after alpha-beta-depleted transplantation in children. This clonotype was detected only a few times. V lost 2 bases to trimming and J lost 2 bases, with 10 bases between them. CDR3 length: 15 residues. The germline CDR1 and CDR2 sequences are SGHTA and FQGNSA. The TCRbeta library incorporated unique molecular identifiers. Using its own MiXCR run on the PCR reads, TCRdb lists one record per CDR3 protein. The table records over 550,000 distinct CDR3 sequences, roughly a tenth of them present only once. The gene calls are TRBV7-2 and TRBJ2-1, with a weak D call TRBD1 (5 bases). Sequenced here: PBMCs from the stem cell graft donor, sampled from the stem cell graft. The sequence derives from a human donor who donated a stem cell graft to a child with acute myeloid leukemia. This CDR3 is CASSLSRGTYNEQFF. CDR3 DNA sequence: TGTGCCAGCAGCTTATCAAGGGGCACCTACAATGAGCAGTTCTTC.